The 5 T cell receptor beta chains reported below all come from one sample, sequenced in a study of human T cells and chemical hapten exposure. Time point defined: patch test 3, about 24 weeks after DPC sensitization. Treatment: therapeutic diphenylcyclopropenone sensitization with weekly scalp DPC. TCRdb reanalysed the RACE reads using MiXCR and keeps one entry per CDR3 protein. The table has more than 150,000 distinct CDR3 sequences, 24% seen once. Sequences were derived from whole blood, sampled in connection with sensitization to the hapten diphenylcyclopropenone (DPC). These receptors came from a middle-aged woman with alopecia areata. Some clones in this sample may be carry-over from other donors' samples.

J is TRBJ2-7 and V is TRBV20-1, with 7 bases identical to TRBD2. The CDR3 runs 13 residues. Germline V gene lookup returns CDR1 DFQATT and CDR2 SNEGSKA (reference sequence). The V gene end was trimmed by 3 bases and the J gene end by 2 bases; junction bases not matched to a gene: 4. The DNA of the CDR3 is TGCAGTGCTAGTGCGGGAGACCCCTACGAGCAGTACTTC. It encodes CSASAGDPYEQYF.

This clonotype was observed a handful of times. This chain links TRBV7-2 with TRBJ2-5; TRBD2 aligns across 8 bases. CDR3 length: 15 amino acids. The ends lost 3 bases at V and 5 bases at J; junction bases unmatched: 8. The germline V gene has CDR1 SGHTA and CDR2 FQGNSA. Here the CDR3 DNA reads TGTGCCAGCAGCTTCGGAAGCGGGAGTCCCGAGACCCAGTACTTC. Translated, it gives CASSFGSGSPETQYF.

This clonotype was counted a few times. The CDR3 is CASSLTGGDRNGYTF. The CDR3 DNA reads as TGTGCCAGCAGCTTAACGGGGGGGGACAGAAATGGCTACACCTTC. The chain combines TRBV7-3 with TRBJ1-2, with TRBD1 identical over 7 bases. Losses at the gene ends were 0 bases for V and 6 bases for J; bases not matched to a gene: 7. CDR1 and CDR2 (germline): SGHTA, FQGTGA. The CDR3 spans 15 residues.

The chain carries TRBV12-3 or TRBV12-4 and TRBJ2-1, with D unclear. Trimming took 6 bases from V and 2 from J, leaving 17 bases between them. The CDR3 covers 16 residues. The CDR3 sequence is CASSPGSSKPYNEQFF. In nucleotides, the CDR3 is TGTGCCAGCAGCCCCGGATCTTCCAAACCCTACAATGAGCAGTTCTTC.

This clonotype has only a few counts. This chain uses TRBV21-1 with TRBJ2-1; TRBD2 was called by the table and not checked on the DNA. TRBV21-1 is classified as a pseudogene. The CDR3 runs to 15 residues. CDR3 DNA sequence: TGTGCCAGCACCGAGGGGCTAGCGGGTGAAAATGAGCAGTTCTTC. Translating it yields CASTEGLAGENEQFF.